This T cell receptor beta chain was sequenced for a study of blood T cell repertoires in COVID-19. Germline loops: CDR1 MGHRA, CDR2 YSYEKL. The CDR3 has 18 amino acids. The V end lost 4 bases, the J end lost 2 bases, and 18 bases lay between the germline ends. TCRdb's copy holds only in-frame clones and misses some; the assay was immunoSEQ multiplex PCR. The repertoire has fewer than 150,000 clones, just over 75% of them found once; the top ten carry 10% to 14%. The rearrangement links TRBV4-1 to TRBJ2-6, with D possibly being TRBD1 (5 bases). The TCR originated in a human donor in a cohort sampled during active COVID-19. Sequencing was carried out using peripheral blood. The CDR3 spells CASSPHSASGTGANVLTF. CDR3 coding DNA: TGCGCCAGCAGCCCTCACTCCGCTTCAGGGACTGGGGCCAACGTCCTGACTTTC.